Reported below is one T cell receptor (beta chain). Its target is unknown. This record comes from a study of post-analysis software for immune sequencing data. Researchers reported that TCR beta cDNA libraries carried unique molecular identifiers. TCRdb itself ran the PCR reads through MiXCR, one entry per CDR3 protein. The sample records approximately 730,000 distinct CDR3 sequences, 25% to 30% being singletons. Trimming shortened V by 6 bases and J by 10 bases, and 21 bases separated the two germline ends. CDR1 is MNHNY, CDR2 SVGAGI, per germline (reference sequence). The CDR3 sequence is 14 residues long. Findings of the study overall: In patients, TRBV5-6, TRBV5-1 and TRBV20-1 belonged to five or six TRBV segments found more frequently than in controls.

Specimen: blood. The chain joins TRBV6-6 to TRBJ1-2; possibly TRBD1 for D (5 bases). The TCR sequence derives from a girl aged 10 to 17 with multiple sclerosis. The CDR3, as DNA: TGTGCCAGCAGCTCGATCTCCGGGACTAGAGTCTACACCTTC. This gives the protein CASSSISGTRVYTF.